The clone carrying this T cell receptor beta chain was seen only once. In the original processing: Estimation of nucleated cell counts relied on the amplification of reference gene primers. TCRdb keeps only in-frame clones here, not all; method: immunoSEQ multiplex PCR. That table supplies the V and J calls and clone size; D and trimming were determined from the DNA. The table lists roughly 40,000 clones, 86% of them singletons. This sample was included in a study of blood T cell repertoires in COVID-19. Study at large: Samples of COVID-19 (acute and convalescent) were obtained from the United States, Italy and Spain. Sources were T cells, B-cell-depleted T cells, or PBMCs; the material itself was cDNA or gDNA.

V dropped 8 bases and J dropped 3 bases, with 21 bases sitting between them. CDR1 is SGHRS and CDR2 is YFSETQ in the germline V gene. CDR3 length: 15 amino acids. Sequencing was performed on peripheral blood. This chain connects TRBV5-1 to TRBJ2-7; weak D call: TRBD2 (5 bases). This sequence was found in a man aged 50 to 60 in a cohort sampled during active COVID-19. The CDR3 sequence: CARGSRVPPFYEQYV. Written as DNA, the CDR3 is TGCGCCAGGGGGAGCCGGGTCCCACCCTTCTACGAGCAGTACGTC.